This T cell receptor (beta chain) was sequenced during a study of cytomegalovirus exposure and HLA in healthy donors. This clone was detected once. CDR1 and CDR2 (germline): LNHDA, SQIVND (reference sequence). The CDR3 contains 18 residues. Trimming shortened V by 1 base and J by 0 bases, and 15 bases separated the two germline ends. Researchers ran the PCR with 60 Vbeta and 13 Jbeta primers. Clones were sequenced by immunoSEQ multiplex PCR, and TCRdb holds only the in-frame ones, with some missing. The sample yields 150,000 to 200,000 clones, roughly three quarters seen once. Material: PBMCs. This chain connects TRBV19 to TRBJ1-4; possibly TRBD1 for D (5 bases). This receptor was obtained from a man aged 40-49 years in good health and CMV-seropositive. CDR3 in amino acids: CASSIGPLRQSTNEKLFF. The CDR3 nucleotides read TGTGCCAGTAGTATAGGCCCCCTCCGACAGTCAACTAATGAAAAACTGTTTTTT.